The 10 T cell receptor beta chains below come from one sample, sequenced in a study of CD8 T cells in ankylosing spondylitis. TCRdb re-called the 5' RACE reads with MiXCR, one entry per CDR3 protein. The sample has around 250,000 distinct CDR3 sequences, about 10% seen once. Sequenced sample: blood, either unsorted or a sorted T cell fraction (not recorded which). Every receptor here comes from a male donor with ankylosing spondylitis or in good health (not recorded which).

The chain joins TRBV29-1 to TRBJ2-1, with 15 bases identical to TRBD2. CDR3 length: 16 residues. Germline V gene data show CDR1 as SQVTM and CDR2 as ANQGSEA. Trimming cost V 0 bases and J 14 bases; bases outside gene matches: 11. CDR3 coding DNA: TGCAGCGTTGAAGATGCCCGGGGTGGGACTAGCGGGAGGAAGTTCTTC. Its protein product is CSVEDARGGTSGRKFF.

This clonotype was found many times. The chain combines TRBV10-3 with TRBJ2-7, with a weak D call TRBD1 (6 bases). Per the germline V gene, CDR1 is ENHRY and CDR2 is SYGVKD. The ends were cut back, 0 bases at V and 3 bases at J, with 21 bases in the middle. The CDR3 extends over 18 amino acids. The DNA of the CDR3 is TGTGCCATCAGTGAGTCAGTAGGATTAGGGACAATGAACTACGAGCAGTACTTC. Translation: CAISESVGLGTMNYEQYF.

This clonotype was counted between two and nine times. The rearrangement uses TRBV7-9 and TRBJ2-7; D remains ambiguous. Germline assignment: CDR1 SEHNR and CDR2 FQNEAQ (reference sequence). The CDR3 runs 14 residues. Trimming shortened V by 5 bases and J by 5 bases, and 16 bases separated the two germline ends. CDR3 DNA: TGTGCCAGCAGCCGCTCAATCGGCAGTGACGAGCAGTACTTC. Translating gives CASSRSIGSDEQYF.

This clonotype was counted at least ten times. The chain employs TRBV20-1 and TRBJ1-6; D is unresolved. This CDR3 spans 15 amino acids. V shed 2 bases and J shed 2 bases, with 10 bases lying between them. CDR1 and CDR2 from the germline V gene are DFQATT and SNEGSKA (reference sequence). The CDR3 loop reads CSARIAGTYNSPLHF. The DNA for the CDR3 is TGCAGTGCTAGAATTGCGGGGACCTATAATTCACCCCTCCACTTT.

This clonotype was detected many times. The chain has TRBV5-1 and TRBJ2-1; no definite D call. The length of the CDR3 is 14 residues. CDR1 is SGHRS and CDR2 is YFSETQ in the germline V gene. V was trimmed by 9 bases and J by 5 bases, leaving 18 bases between them. The chain's CDR3 is CATALYVYDNEQFF. The CDR3 nucleotides are TGCGCCACCGCGCTCTACGTCTATGACAATGAGCAGTTCTTC.

V usage is TRBV7-8 and J usage is TRBJ2-7; the match to TRBD1 covers 7 bases. The V segment lost 1 base and the J segment 3 bases; nucleotides outside the gene matches: 6. CDR1 SGHVS and CDR2 FQNEAQ come from the germline V gene. The length of the CDR3 is 15 residues. CDR3 region: CASSLEQGPYYEQYF. The DNA of the CDR3 is TGTGCCAGCAGCTTAGAACAGGGGCCTTACTACGAGCAGTACTTC.

This clonotype was detected many times. The CDR3 loop is CASLNRDRGPGANVLTF. The CDR3 DNA reads as TGTGCCAGCCTCAACCGGGACAGGGGGCCTGGGGCCAACGTCCTGACTTTC. The chain links TRBV12-3 or TRBV12-4 to TRBJ2-6; 12 positions agree with TRBD1. V dropped 8 bases and J dropped 2; count of bases not matched to a gene: 7. The CDR3 has 17 residues.

This clonotype has ten or more counts. The genes are TRBV5-8 and TRBJ1-5; the D is unclear. The length of the CDR3 is 15 residues. The germline V gene encodes CDR1 SGHTS and CDR2 YDEGEE. The ends were cut back, 4 bases at V and 5 bases at J, with 16 bases in the middle. CDR3 region: CASSRSGLGDQPQHF. The CDR3 DNA is TGTGCCAGCAGCCGATCGGGGTTAGGAGATCAGCCCCAGCATTTT.

The table lists this clonotype with many counts. The chain combines TRBV5-6 with TRBJ1-2; the D gene is possibly TRBD1 (5 bases). CDR1 is SGHDT, CDR2 YYEEEE, per germline. Trimming stripped 6 bases from V and 7 bases from J, with 28 bases between. The CDR3 sequence is 17 residues long. Here the CDR3 DNA reads TGTGCCAGCATCCGGGACGGGGACGCCCATACCTTTGGTGGCTACACCTTC. This encodes CASIRDGDAHTFGGYTF.

This clonotype was counted many times. The chain uses TRBV7-2 and TRBJ2-1; 7 bases are a match to TRBD1. Germline-derived CDR1 and CDR2 are SGHTA and FQGNSA. Unmatched junction bases numbered 3, after V lost 4 bases and J lost 0 bases. The CDR3 has 15 residues. The DNA for the CDR3 is TGTGCCAGCAGCTCGGGACAGTACTCCTACAATGAGCAGTTCTTC. As protein: CASSSGQYSYNEQFF. Full variable domain (remainder filled in from reference TRBV7-2 and TRBJ2-1): GAGVSQSPSNKVTEKGKDVELRCDPISGHTALYWYRQSLGQGLEFLIYFQGNSAPDKSGLPSDRFSAERTGGSVSTLTIQRTQQEDSAVYLCASSSGQYSYNEQFFGPGTRLTVL.